This paragraph reports one T cell receptor (beta chain). These data originate in a study of blood T cell repertoires in COVID-19. Recovered status applied to Cohort 3 donors who had two consecutive negative PCRs. It also applied to those with clearance or with symptom resolution. TCRdb keeps only in-frame clones here, not all; method: immunoSEQ multiplex PCR. The sample holds approximately 480,000 clones, about nine tenths seen once. Germline V CDR1 and CDR2: SGHRS, YFSETQ. The CDR3 is 17 residues long. The V gene end was trimmed by 4 bases and the J gene end by 6 bases; junction bases not matched to a gene: 13.

The material sequenced was PBMCs or T cells enriched from blood (not recorded which). This TCR came from a woman between 18 and 29 years old who had recovered from COVID-19. This rearrangement joins TRBV5-1 to TRBJ2-3, with 11 positions matching TRBD2. The CDR3 loop reads CASSPPTSGDPGDTQYF. The CDR3 region has the DNA TGCGCCAGCAGCCCACCGACTAGCGGGGACCCAGGCGATACGCAGTATTTT.